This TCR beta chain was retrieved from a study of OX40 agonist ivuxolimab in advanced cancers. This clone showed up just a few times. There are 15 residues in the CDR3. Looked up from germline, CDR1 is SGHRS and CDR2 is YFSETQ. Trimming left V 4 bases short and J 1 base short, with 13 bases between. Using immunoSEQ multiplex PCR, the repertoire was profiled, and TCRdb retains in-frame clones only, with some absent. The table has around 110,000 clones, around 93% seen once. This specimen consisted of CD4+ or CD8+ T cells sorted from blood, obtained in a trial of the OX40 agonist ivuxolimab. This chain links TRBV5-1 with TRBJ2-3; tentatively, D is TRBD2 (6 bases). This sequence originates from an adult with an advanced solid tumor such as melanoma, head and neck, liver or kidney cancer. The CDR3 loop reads CASSPSVSGTDTQYF. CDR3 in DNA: TGCGCCAGCAGCCCTAGCGTGTCCGGCACAGATACGCAGTATTTT. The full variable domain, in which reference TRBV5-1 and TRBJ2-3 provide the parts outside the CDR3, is KAGVTQTPRYLIKTRGQQVTLSCSPISGHRSVSWYQQTPGQGLQFLFEYFSETQRNKGNFPGRFSGRQFSNSRSEMNVSTLELGDSALYLCASSPSVSGTDTQYFGPGTRLTVL.